Each of the 26 T cell receptor beta chains below was sequenced from the same sample in a study of beta chain features in type 1 diabetes. Expressed TCRB transcripts were sequenced because the isolated RNA had all been reverse transcribed beforehand. Data came from immunoSEQ multiplex PCR; TCRdb stores just in-frame clones and leaves some out. Altogether about 470,000 clones are present, about 29% being singletons, with the ten largest covering 0.05% to 0.065%. What was sequenced was naive CD4+ T cells from blood. These receptors all stem from a man aged 18 to 30 in good health.

This clone showed up just a few times. The genes are TRBV30 and TRBJ2-7; D gene uncertain. V gave up 2 bases and J gave up 4 bases, with 18 bases separating them. Germline V CDR1 and CDR2: GTSNPN, SVGIG (reference sequence). The CDR3 totals 15 residues. CDR3 sequence reads: CAWSLDLTRGYEQYF. The CDR3 DNA follows: TGTGCCTGGAGTCTAGACCTCACTCGTGGGTACGAGCAGTACTTC.

This clone has only a few counts. The genes are TRBV29-1 and TRBJ1-4; 7 nucleotides align to TRBD1. There are 12 residues in the CDR3. J gave up 6 bases and V 4 bases, and 2 bases lay outside the gene matches. Germline V gene data show CDR1 as SQVTM and CDR2 as ANQGSEA. The CDR3 loop reads CSVAGQDEKLFF. The CDR3 DNA reads as TGCAGCGTTGCCGGACAGGATGAAAAACTGTTTTTT.

This rearrangement joins TRBV5-1 to TRBJ2-5; D uncertain. Germline CDR1 SGHRS, CDR2 YFSETQ. With 0 bases removed from V and 0 bases from J, the gap between germline ends came to 9 bases. This CDR3 comprises 15 residues. The CDR3 coding sequence is TGCGCCAGCAGCTTGGCCAGACGAAACCAAGAGACCCAGTACTTC. Translated: CASSLARRNQETQYF.

This clone has more than one count but fewer than ten. The V and J genes are TRBV7-2 and TRBJ2-5; D may be TRBD1 (6 bases). This CDR3 region has 15 residues. Trimming cost V 1 base and J 1 base, with 10 bases left between them. Per the germline V gene, CDR1 is SGHTA and CDR2 is FQGNSA. CDR3 sequence reads: CASSLGGPSQETQYF. The CDR3 coding sequence is TGTGCCAGCAGCTTAGGGGGGCCATCCCAAGAGACCCAGTACTTC.

The rearrangement uses TRBV5-6 and TRBJ2-1, with TRBD2 identical over 7 bases. The CDR3 runs 15 residues. The germline V gene encodes CDR1 SGHDT and CDR2 YYEEEE. The J segment lost 2 bases and the V segment lost 1 base, leaving 3 bases of the junction unmatched. CDR3: CASSLSLAAYNEQFF. In nucleotides, the CDR3 is TGTGCCAGCAGCTTGAGTCTAGCGGCCTACAATGAGCAGTTCTTC. Complete variable domain (other parts from reference TRBV5-6 and TRBJ2-1): DAGVTQSPTHLIKTRGQQVTLRCSPKSGHDTVSWYQQALGQGPQFIFQYYEEEERQRGNFPDRFSGHQFPNYSSELNVNALLLGDSALYLCASSLSLAAYNEQFFGPGTRLTVL.

This clone was seen a handful of times. The gene calls are TRBV30 and TRBJ2-3; a possible D gene is TRBD2 (5 bases). The V and J ends lost 6 bases and 1 base respectively, with 11 bases between them. The CDR3 covers 13 residues. From germline, CDR1 is GTSNPN and CDR2 SVGIG (reference sequence). The CDR3 nucleotides read TGTGCCTGCACACGTAGCGGCACAGATACGCAGTATTTT. This gives the protein CACTRSGTDTQYF.

This clone showed up just a few times. The chain joins TRBV30 to TRBJ1-2; possibly TRBD1 for D (6 bases). The CDR3 totals 11 residues. Germline V gene sequence: CDR1 GTSNPN, CDR2 SVGIG (reference sequence). Trimming removed 4 bases from V and 7 bases from J, with 10 bases in between. CDR3 DNA: TGTGCCTGGACCCCGGGGGCTGGCTACACCTTC. Its protein is CAWTPGAGYTF.

The rearrangement uses TRBV7-9 and TRBJ2-3; TRBD1 matches at 8 bases. The CDR3 consists of 14 residues. CDR1 and CDR2 from the germline V gene are SEHNR and FQNEAQ (reference sequence). Losses at the gene ends were 2 bases for V and 5 bases for J; bases not matched to a gene: 3. CDR3 sequence (DNA): TGTGCCAGCAGCTTACAACAGGGGGTAGATACGCAGTATTTT. Protein: CASSLQQGVDTQYF.

A word on this clone: This same CDR3 is encoded by further DNA sequences in the sample. The chain links TRBV20-1 to TRBJ1-1; no definite D call. Germline V gene sequence: CDR1 DFQATT, CDR2 SNEGSKA (reference sequence). This CDR3 region has 11 residues. The V end lost 3 bases, the J end lost 2 bases, and 4 bases lay between the germline ends. CDR3 sequence reads: CSARANTEAFF. The CDR3 DNA reads TGCAGTGCTAGGGCAAACACTGAAGCTTTCTTT.

In its sample, this clone was seen a few times. The chain links TRBV5-1 to TRBJ2-5; 14 positions agree with TRBD2. J was trimmed by 10 bases and V by 2 bases; bases with no gene match: 13. From germline, CDR1 is SGHRS and CDR2 YFSETQ. The CDR3 has 17 amino acids. DNA for the CDR3: TGCGCCAGCAGCTTTTCTCCGGGACTAGCGGGAGCGGGGTTCCAGTACTTC. It specifies CASSFSPGLAGAGFQYF.

As DNA, the CDR3 is TGTGCCAGCAGCATCCCAGGGGGCGGGACCCAGTACTTC. This gives the protein CASSIPGGGTQYF. The chain joins TRBV5-6 to TRBJ2-5; 8 bases are shared with TRBD1. This CDR3 has 13 residues. After removal of 4 bases from V and 7 bases from J, the junction contained 6 bases not matched to a gene. Germline assignment: CDR1 SGHDT and CDR2 YYEEEE.

Only a few counts were recorded for this clone. The rearrangement links TRBV29-1 to TRBJ2-7, with TRBD1 as a possible D gene (6 bases). Per germline, CDR1 SQVTM and CDR2 ANQGSEA. The length of the CDR3 is 16 residues. V lost 7 bases and J lost 5, with 27 bases in between. The CDR3 region is CSGGRGFTDPSHEQYF. DNA of the CDR3: TGCAGCGGGGGAAGGGGGTTTACAGACCCGTCGCACGAGCAGTACTTC.

This clone appeared a few times. The chain couples TRBV25-1 to TRBJ1-2; D unclear. The germline V gene has CDR1 MGHDK and CDR2 SYGVNS. V lost 3 bases and J 2 bases, leaving 7 bases between the germline ends. This CDR3 region has 13 residues. The CDR3 loop is CASSEFENYGYTF. CDR3 DNA: TGTGCCAGCAGTGAGTTCGAAAACTATGGCTACACCTTC.

This clone was counted a few times. The same CDR3 can be traced to other DNA sequences in this sample. The gene calls are TRBV5-1 and TRBJ2-1, with 8 bases identical to TRBD2. This CDR3 is built from 14 residues. The V and J ends lost 3 bases and 7 bases, in that order; junction bases with no gene match: 6. Germline CDR1 reads SGHRS; CDR2 reads YFSETQ. The CDR3 loop is CASSSGTSGNEQFF. CDR3 nucleotide sequence: TGCGCCAGCAGCTCGGGGACTAGTGGGAATGAGCAGTTCTTC.

The chain has TRBV11-1 and TRBJ2-7; 11 bases align to TRBD1. CDR1 and CDR2 (germline): SGHAT, FQDESV (reference sequence). V lost 5 bases and J lost 5; bases outside the gene matches: 11. The CDR3 totals 16 residues. This chain's CDR3 is CASSLRTGGSRHEQYF. For the CDR3, the DNA is TGTGCCAGCAGCCTACGGACAGGGGGCTCTCGCCACGAGCAGTACTTC. Full variable domain (rest looked up from reference TRBV11-1 and TRBJ2-7): EAEVAQSPRYKITEKSQAVAFWCDPISGHATLYWYRQILGQGPELLVQFQDESVVDDSQLPKDRFSAERLKGVDSTLKIQPAELGDSAMYLCASSLRTGGSRHEQYFGPGTRLTVT.

This clone was counted a few times. This chain uses TRBV30 with TRBJ1-3; TRBD1 matches at 8 bases. The junction had 0 bases not matched to a gene; V was cut back by 3 bases and J by 2 bases. The V gene's germline CDR1 is GTSNPN and CDR2 SVGIG (reference sequence). The CDR3 contains 13 residues. The CDR3 nucleotides are TGTGCCTGGAGCAGGGGGCCTGGAAACACCATATATTTT. Translation gives CAWSRGPGNTIYF.

This clone was detected only a few times. The CDR3 nucleotides are TGTGCCAGCAGCCCTTCTGGAGGTACGCAGTATTTT. It is translated as CASSPSGGTQYF. The V call is TRBV9, the J call TRBJ2-3; tentatively, D is TRBD2 (5 bases). The CDR3 is made up of 12 amino acids. Trimming shortened V by 4 bases and J by 8 bases, and 11 bases separated the two germline ends. Germline V gene sequence: CDR1 SGDLS, CDR2 YYNGEE.

V is TRBV9 and J is TRBJ2-1, with D possibly matching TRBD2 (6 bases). The CDR3 has 14 residues. Germline CDR1 and CDR2: SGDLS and YYNGEE. Trimming removed 1 base from V and 8 bases from J, with 13 bases in between. The DNA for the CDR3 is TGTGCCAGCAGCGTAACCGGGAGTAGTGATGAGCAGTTCTTC. Translation: CASSVTGSSDEQFF.

The chain is built from TRBV7-2 and TRBJ2-3; 10 bases fit TRBD2. This CDR3 is 15 amino acids long. V was pared by 5 bases and J by 1 base, with 3 bases of the junction left unmatched. Germline V gives CDR1 SGHTA, CDR2 FQGNSA. CDR3 protein: CASSKREGGTDTQYF. CDR3 nucleotide sequence: TGTGCCAGCAGCAAGCGGGAGGGTGGCACAGATACGCAGTATTTT.

J is TRBJ2-5 and V is TRBV29-1; D perhaps matches TRBD2 (6 bases). V lost 2 bases and J 9 bases, leaving 19 bases between the germline ends. The CDR3 covers 14 residues. Germline V gives CDR1 SQVTM, CDR2 ANQGSEA. Here the CDR3 reads CSVEIFSGPAAQYF. CDR3 sequence (DNA): TGCAGCGTTGAAATCTTTAGCGGCCCAGCGGCCCAGTACTTC.

The chain recombines TRBV2 with TRBJ2-1, with 9 bases aligning to TRBD2. In germline, CDR1 is SNHLY, CDR2 FYNNEI. This CDR3 contains 14 residues. The V and J ends lost 6 bases and 7 bases, in that order; junction bases with no gene match: 7. CDR3 sequence reads: CASSGELAGNEQFF. The DNA for the CDR3 is TGTGCCAGCAGCGGGGAACTAGCGGGTAATGAGCAGTTCTTC.

The rearrangement joins TRBV18 to TRBJ2-7; 7 bases fit TRBD1. V lost 0 bases to trimming and J lost 4 bases; unmatched junction nucleotides: 6. The V gene's germline CDR1 is KGHSH and CDR2 LQKENI. The length of the CDR3 is 15 residues. The CDR3 protein is CASSPPNGRGYEQYF. CDR3 DNA: TGTGCCAGCTCACCACCGAATGGCAGGGGGTACGAGCAGTACTTC. Complete variable domain (other parts from reference TRBV18 and TRBJ2-7): NAGVMQNPRHLVRRRGQEARLRCSPMKGHSHVYWYRQLPEEGLKFMVYLQKENIIDESGMPKERFSAEFPKEGPSILRIQQVVRGDSAAYFCASSPPNGRGYEQYFGPGTRLTVT.

The chain couples TRBV7-9 to TRBJ2-5, with a weak D call TRBD2 (5 bases). This CDR3 region has 18 residues. Germline V gene lookup returns CDR1 SEHNR and CDR2 FQNEAQ (reference sequence). V was shortened by 5 bases and J by 7 bases, with 29 bases between the two germline ends. CDR3 loop: CASSQVTRARVSAVTQYF. In nucleotides, the CDR3 is TGTGCCAGCAGCCAAGTAACCCGGGCTAGGGTTAGCGCAGTGACCCAGTACTTC.

This clone has a handful of counts. Other DNA sequences in this sample translate to the same CDR3. The chain employs TRBV29-1 and TRBJ1-1; perhaps TRBD1 as D (5 bases). CDR1 SQVTM and CDR2 ANQGSEA come from the germline V gene. Trimming left V 4 bases short and J 1 base short, with 7 bases between. The CDR3 covers 12 residues. The CDR3: CSVGQGNTEAFF. CDR3 coding DNA: TGCAGCGTTGGGCAGGGGAACACTGAAGCTTTCTTT.

The V gene is TRBV27, the J gene TRBJ2-5; tentative D call: TRBD2 (6 bases). CDR3 length: 14 amino acids. The germline CDR1 and CDR2 sequences are MNHEY and SMNVEV (reference sequence). Trimming removed 6 bases at V and 4 bases at J, with 15 bases between. In DNA, the CDR3 is TGTGCCAGCAGAGAATTAGCGGAGCGAGAGACCCAGTACTTC. The encoded protein is CASRELAERETQYF.

This chain links TRBV7-6 with TRBJ2-5, with D hard to call. V lost 4 bases, J lost 5 bases, and 14 bases lay in between. The CDR3 loop spans 14 amino acids. Per germline, CDR1 SGHVS and CDR2 FNYEAQ. The CDR3 DNA follows: TGTGCCAGCAGCTCGCTGAACCTAGGGGAGACCCAGTACTTC. Translating gives CASSSLNLGETQYF.